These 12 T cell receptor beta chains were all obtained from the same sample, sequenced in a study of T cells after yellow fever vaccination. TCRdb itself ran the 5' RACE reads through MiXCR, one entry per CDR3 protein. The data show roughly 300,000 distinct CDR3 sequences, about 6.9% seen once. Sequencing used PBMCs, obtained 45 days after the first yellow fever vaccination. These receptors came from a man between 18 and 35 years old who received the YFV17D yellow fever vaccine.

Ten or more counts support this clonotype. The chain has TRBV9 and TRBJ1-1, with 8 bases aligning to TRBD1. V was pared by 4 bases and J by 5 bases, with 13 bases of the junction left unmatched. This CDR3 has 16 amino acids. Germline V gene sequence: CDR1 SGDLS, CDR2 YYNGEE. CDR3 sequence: CASSRLTGASGTEAFF. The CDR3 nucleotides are TGTGCCAGCAGCAGGCTGACAGGGGCATCGGGGACTGAAGCTTTCTTT.

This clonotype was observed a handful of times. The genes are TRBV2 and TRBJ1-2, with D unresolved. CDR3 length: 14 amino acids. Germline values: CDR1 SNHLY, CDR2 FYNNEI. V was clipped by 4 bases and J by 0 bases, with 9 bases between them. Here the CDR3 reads CASSVNQANYGYTF. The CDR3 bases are TGTGCCAGCAGTGTTAATCAGGCTAACTATGGCTACACCTTC.

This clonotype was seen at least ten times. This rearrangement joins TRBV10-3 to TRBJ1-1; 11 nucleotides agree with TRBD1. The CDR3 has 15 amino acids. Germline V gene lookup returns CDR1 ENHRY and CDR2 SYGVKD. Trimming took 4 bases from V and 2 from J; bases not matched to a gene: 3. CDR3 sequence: CAISGGQGVNTEAFF. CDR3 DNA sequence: TGTGCCATCAGTGGGGGACAGGGGGTTAACACTGAAGCTTTCTTT.

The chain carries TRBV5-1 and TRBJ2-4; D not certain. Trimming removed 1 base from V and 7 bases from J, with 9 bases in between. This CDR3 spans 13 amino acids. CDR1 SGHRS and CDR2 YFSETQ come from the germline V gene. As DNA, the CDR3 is TGCGCCAGCAGCTTGCCGGACGGGAACATTCAGTACTTC. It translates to CASSLPDGNIQYF.

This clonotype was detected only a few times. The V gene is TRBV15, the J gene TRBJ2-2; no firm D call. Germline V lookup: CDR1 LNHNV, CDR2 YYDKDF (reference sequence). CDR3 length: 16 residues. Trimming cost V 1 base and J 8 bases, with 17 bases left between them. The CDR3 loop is CATSRVASPGSGELFF. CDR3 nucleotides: TGTGCCACCAGCAGAGTGGCGAGCCCCGGTTCTGGGGAGCTGTTTTTT.

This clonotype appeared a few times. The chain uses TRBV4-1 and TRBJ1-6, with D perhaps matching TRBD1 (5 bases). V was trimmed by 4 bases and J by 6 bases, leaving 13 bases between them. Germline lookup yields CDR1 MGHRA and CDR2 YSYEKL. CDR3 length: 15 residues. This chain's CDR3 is CASSLGPLLNSPLHF. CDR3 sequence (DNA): TGCGCCAGCAGCCTGGGACCCCTCCTTAATTCACCCCTCCACTTT.

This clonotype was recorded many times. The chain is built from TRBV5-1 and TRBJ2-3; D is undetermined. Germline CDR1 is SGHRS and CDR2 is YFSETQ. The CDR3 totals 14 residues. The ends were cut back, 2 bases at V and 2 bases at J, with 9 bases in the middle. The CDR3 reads CASSFMSNTDTQYF. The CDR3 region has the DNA TGCGCCAGCAGCTTCATGTCTAACACAGATACGCAGTATTTT.

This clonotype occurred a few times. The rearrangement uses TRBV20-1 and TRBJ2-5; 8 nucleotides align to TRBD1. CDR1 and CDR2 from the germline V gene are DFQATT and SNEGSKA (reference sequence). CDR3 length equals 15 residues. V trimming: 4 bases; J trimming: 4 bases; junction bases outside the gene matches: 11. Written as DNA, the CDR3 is TGCAGTGCTACAACTGGACAGGGTTGGACAGAGACCCAGTACTTC. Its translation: CSATTGQGWTETQYF.

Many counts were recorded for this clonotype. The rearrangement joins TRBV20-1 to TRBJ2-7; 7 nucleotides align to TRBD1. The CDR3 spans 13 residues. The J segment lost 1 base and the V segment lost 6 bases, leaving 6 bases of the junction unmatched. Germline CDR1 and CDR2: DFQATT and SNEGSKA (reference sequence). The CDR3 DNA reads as TGCAGTGCCCAGGGGGACATATCCTACGAGCAGTACTTC. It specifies CSAQGDISYEQYF.

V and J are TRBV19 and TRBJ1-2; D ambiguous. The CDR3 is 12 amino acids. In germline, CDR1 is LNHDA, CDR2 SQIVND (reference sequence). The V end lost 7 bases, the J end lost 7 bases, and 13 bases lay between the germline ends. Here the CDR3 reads CASTLTAGGYTF. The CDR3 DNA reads TGTGCCAGTACCTTAACAGCGGGTGGCTACACCTTC.

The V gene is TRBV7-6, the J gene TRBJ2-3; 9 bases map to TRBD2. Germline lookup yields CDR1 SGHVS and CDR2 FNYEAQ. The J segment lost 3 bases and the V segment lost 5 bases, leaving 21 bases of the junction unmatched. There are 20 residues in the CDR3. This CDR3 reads CASSPPGVAGGPTETDTQYF. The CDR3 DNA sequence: TGTGCCAGCAGCCCTCCGGGGGTGGCGGGGGGGCCGACAGAAACAGATACGCAGTATTTT.

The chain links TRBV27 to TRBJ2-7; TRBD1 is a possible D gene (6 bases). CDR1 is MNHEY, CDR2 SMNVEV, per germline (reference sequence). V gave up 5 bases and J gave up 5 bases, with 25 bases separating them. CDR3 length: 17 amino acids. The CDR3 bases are TGTGCCAGCAGTCCGAAGGGGATTGGACAGCCTTCCCACGAGCAGTACTTC. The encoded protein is CASSPKGIGQPSHEQYF.